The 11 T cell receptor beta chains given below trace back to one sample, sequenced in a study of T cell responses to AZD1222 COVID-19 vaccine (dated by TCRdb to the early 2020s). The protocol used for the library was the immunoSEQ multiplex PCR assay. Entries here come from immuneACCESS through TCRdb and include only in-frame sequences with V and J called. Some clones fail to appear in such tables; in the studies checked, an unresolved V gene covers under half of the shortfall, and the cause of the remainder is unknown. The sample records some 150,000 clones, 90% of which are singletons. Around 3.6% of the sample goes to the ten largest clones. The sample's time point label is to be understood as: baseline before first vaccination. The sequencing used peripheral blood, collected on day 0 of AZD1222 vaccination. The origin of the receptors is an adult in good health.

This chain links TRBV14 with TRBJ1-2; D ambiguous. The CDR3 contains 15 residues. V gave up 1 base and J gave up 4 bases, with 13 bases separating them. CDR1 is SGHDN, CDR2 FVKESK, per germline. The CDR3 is CASSQGNFLGYGYTF. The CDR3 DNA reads TGTGCCAGCAGCCAAGGGAACTTCCTAGGCTATGGCTACACCTTC.

In DNA, the CDR3 is TGTGCCTGGAGTGTAAGTGGAGGGGATTCACCCCTCCACTTT. This translates into CAWSVSGGDSPLHF. This sequence joins TRBV30 and TRBJ1-6; the D gene is possibly TRBD1 (5 bases). Trimming cost V 0 bases and J 8 bases, with 11 bases left between them. CDR3 length equals 14 residues. The V gene's germline CDR1 is GTSNPN and CDR2 SVGIG (reference sequence).

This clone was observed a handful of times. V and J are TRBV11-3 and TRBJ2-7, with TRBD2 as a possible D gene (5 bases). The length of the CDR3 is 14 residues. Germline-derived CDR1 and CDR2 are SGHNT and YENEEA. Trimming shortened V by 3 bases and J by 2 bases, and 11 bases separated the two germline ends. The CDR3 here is CASSFYLATYEQYF. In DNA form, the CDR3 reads TGTGCCAGCAGCTTCTATCTAGCCACCTACGAGCAGTACTTC.

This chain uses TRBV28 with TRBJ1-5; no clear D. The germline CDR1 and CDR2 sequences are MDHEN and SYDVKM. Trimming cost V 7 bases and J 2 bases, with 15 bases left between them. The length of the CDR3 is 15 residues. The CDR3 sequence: CASILLIGGNQPQHF. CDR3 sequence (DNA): TGTGCCAGCATTCTCTTAATAGGTGGCAATCAGCCCCAGCATTTT.

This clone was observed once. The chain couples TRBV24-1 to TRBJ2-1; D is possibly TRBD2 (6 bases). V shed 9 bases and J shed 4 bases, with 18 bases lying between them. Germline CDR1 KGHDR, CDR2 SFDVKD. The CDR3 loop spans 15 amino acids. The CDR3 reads CATWGPAGPYNEQFF. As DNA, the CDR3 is TGTGCCACCTGGGGTCCGGCGGGACCGTACAATGAGCAGTTCTTC.

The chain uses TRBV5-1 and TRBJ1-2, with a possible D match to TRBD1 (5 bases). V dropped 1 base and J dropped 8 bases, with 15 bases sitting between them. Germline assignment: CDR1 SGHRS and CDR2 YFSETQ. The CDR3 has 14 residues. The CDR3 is CASSLTGGNGGYTF. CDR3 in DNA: TGCGCCAGCAGCTTGACGGGGGGGAACGGCGGCTACACCTTC.

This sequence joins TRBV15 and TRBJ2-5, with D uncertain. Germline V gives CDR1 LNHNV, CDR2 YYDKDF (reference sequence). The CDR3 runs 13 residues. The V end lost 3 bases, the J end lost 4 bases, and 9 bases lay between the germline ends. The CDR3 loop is CATSSGNRETQYF. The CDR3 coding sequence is TGTGCCACCAGCAGTGGAAATCGAGAGACCCAGTACTTC. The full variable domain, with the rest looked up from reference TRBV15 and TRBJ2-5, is DAMVIQNPRYQVTQFGKPVTLSCSQTLNHNVMYWYQQKSSQAPKLLFHYYDKDFNNEADTPDNFQSRRPNTSFCFLDIRSPGLGDTAMYLCATSSGNRETQYFGPGTRLLVL.

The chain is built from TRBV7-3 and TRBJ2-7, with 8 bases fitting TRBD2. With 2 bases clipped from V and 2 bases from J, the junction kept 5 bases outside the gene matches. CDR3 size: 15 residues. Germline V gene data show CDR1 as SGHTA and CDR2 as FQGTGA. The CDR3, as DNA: TGTGCCAGCAGCTTATCCGGGGGACTAGCCTACGAGCAGTACTTC. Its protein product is CASSLSGGLAYEQYF.

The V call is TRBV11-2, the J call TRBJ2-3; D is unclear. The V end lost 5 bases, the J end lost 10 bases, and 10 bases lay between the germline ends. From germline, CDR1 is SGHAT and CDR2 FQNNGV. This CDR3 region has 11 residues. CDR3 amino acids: CASSPGRSQYF. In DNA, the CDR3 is TGTGCCAGCAGCCCAGGACGGTCGCAGTATTTT.

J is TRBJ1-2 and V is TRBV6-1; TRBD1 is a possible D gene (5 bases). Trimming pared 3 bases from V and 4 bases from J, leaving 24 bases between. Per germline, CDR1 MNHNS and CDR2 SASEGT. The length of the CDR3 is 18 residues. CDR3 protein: CASSDSGRPGKRGYGYTF. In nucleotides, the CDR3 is TGTGCCAGCAGTGATAGTGGCCGTCCAGGGAAGAGGGGCTATGGCTACACCTTC.

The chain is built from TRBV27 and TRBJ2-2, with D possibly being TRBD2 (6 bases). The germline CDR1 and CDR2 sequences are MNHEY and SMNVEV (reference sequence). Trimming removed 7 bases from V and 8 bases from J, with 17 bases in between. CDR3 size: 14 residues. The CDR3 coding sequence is TGTGCCAGCATCCTCAGGACGGAGGGAGGGGAGCTGTTTTTT. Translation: CASILRTEGGELFF.